This is a list of T cell receptor beta chains from one sample in a study of OX40 agonist ivuxolimab in advanced cancers. Assay used: immunoSEQ multiplex PCR; TCRdb lists only in-frame clones, some missing. The data hold some 96,000 clones, with roughly 90% observed a single time. Material: CD4+ or CD8+ T cells sorted from blood, obtained in a trial of the OX40 agonist ivuxolimab. The source of these receptors is an adult with an advanced solid tumor such as melanoma, head and neck, liver or kidney cancer. Both conserved end residues are part of each CDR3. A D gene is named only where the DNA matches it firmly. Part of the rows lack a size; the others show once, few, many or a class for expanded clones.

D	V	size	J	DNA	CDR3
NA	TRBV5-4	NA	TRBJ1-1	TGTGCCAGCAGCTTGGAAAAGACGAACACTGAAGCTTTCTTT	CASSLEKTNTEAFF
TRBD2	TRBV5-4	NA	TRBJ2-1	TGTGCCAGCAGCCGCTGGACTAGCGGGCCTAACAATGAGCAGTTCTTC	CASSRWTSGPNNEQFF
NA	TRBV6-4	NA	TRBJ1-2	TGTGCCAGCAGTGACTCCGGGGGTTGGGGCTACACCTTC	CASSDSGGWGYTF
NA	TRBV5-1	once	TRBJ1-2	TGCGCCAGCAGCTCGGATATTTACTATGGCTACACCTTC	CASSSDIYYGYTF
NA	TRBV18	once	TRBJ2-5	TGTGCCAGCTCAGTCTTCCAGAGAGGAGAGACCCAGTACTTC	CASSVFQRGETQYF
TRBD1	TRBV18	NA	TRBJ2-3	TGTGCCAGCTCACCCTGGGACAGAGATACGCAGTATTTT	CASSPWDRDTQYF
NA	TRBV4-1	NA	TRBJ2-7	TGCGCCAGCAGCAAGCAACGTCTGGGGCGAGGCGAGCAGTACTTC	CASSKQRLGRGEQYF
TRBD1	TRBV6-1	NA	TRBJ2-7	TGTGCCAGCAGTGGGACAGGGGGCTCGTACGAGCAGTACTTC	CASSGTGGSYEQYF
TRBD2	TRBV6-4	NA	TRBJ2-7	TGTGCCAGCAGTGGCCCCGGGACTAGTCGTTCCTACGAGCAGTACTTC	CASSGPGTSRSYEQYF
NA	TRBV5-1	NA	TRBJ2-3	TGCGCCAGCAGCAGGGAGTTCACAGATACGCAGTATTTT	CASSREFTDTQYF
TRBD1	TRBV19	NA	TRBJ2-1	TGTGCCAGTAGGGGACAGCCTAGCTACAATGAGCAGTTCTTC	CASRGQPSYNEQFF
NA	TRBV6-5	NA	TRBJ1-1	TGTGCCAGCAGCCCTAGGGGAGCGGTCACTGAAGCTTTCTTT	CASSPRGAVTEAFF
NA	TRBV5-1	NA	TRBJ2-1	TGCGCCAGCAGCTCAGACTGGGCAGGGTCCTACAATGAGCAGTTCTTC	CASSSDWAGSYNEQFF
NA	TRBV19	NA	TRBJ2-1	TGTGCCAGTAACCCGACAGGTTCCTACGAGCAGTTCTTC	CASNPTGSYEQFF
NA	TRBV9	NA	TRBJ1-1	TGTGCCAGCAGCGTAGATAGGGCCTCCGAAGCTTTCTTT	CASSVDRASEAFF
NA	TRBV6-1	once	TRBJ1-2	TGTGCCAGCAGCGCAGGACTGCCACTTACCTATGGCTACACCTTC	CASSAGLPLTYGYTF
NA	TRBV20-1	NA	TRBJ2-3	TGCAGTGCTAACACAGATACGCAGTATTTT	CSANTDTQYF
TRBD2	TRBV4-1	NA	TRBJ2-2	TGCGCCAGCAGCCAAGATCCTAGCGGATACACCGGGGAGCTGTTTTTT	CASSQDPSGYTGELFF
TRBD2	TRBV5-1	NA	TRBJ2-1	TGCGCCAGCAGCTTGGCCCTCCGGACTAGCGGCAATGAGCAGTTCTTC	CASSLALRTSGNEQFF
TRBD1	TRBV27	few	TRBJ2-3	TGTGCCAGCAGCAAGGGACAGGGGACAGATACGCAGTATTTT	CASSKGQGTDTQYF
NA	TRBV19	few	TRBJ1-3	TGTGCCAGTAGTATCATCCCCTTTCCTTCTGGAAACACCATATATTTT	CASSIIPFPSGNTIYF
NA	TRBV6-5	few	TRBJ2-2	TGTGCCAGCAGTTACCTAGGGGAGCTGTTTTTT	CASSYLGELFF
NA	TRBV23-1	once	TRBJ1-2	TGCGCCAGCAGTAAAGGGTGGTATGGCTACACCTTC	CASSKGWYGYTF
NA	TRBV7-9	NA	TRBJ2-6	TGTGCCAGCAGCTTATCTGCGGGGACTGGGGCCAACGTCCTGACTTTC	CASSLSAGTGANVLTF
NA	TRBV25-1	NA	TRBJ2-5	TGTGCCAGCAGTAAGGACTCCAGCGAGAAGACCCAGTACTTC	CASSKDSSEKTQYF
NA	TRBV20-1	NA	TRBJ1-5	TGCAGTGCCGGCACCGGGCCCCAGCATTTT	CSAGTGPQHF
TRBD1	TRBV2	NA	TRBJ2-7	TGTGCCAAACGACAGGGGCCCTACGAGCAGTACTTC	CAKRQGPYEQYF
TRBD2	TRBV10-3	NA	TRBJ2-7	TGTGCCGTCCGCACGGGAGCGGGGGCCTACGAGCAGTACTTC	CAVRTGAGAYEQYF
TRBD1	TRBV10-1	NA	TRBJ1-2	TGCGCCAGCAGTCCGGGACAGTCCTATGGCTACACCTTC	CASSPGQSYGYTF
TRBD2	TRBV30	NA	TRBJ2-7	TGTGCCTGGACTAGCGGGGGGGCGGAGCAGTACTTC	CAWTSGGAEQYF
NA	TRBV7-9	NA	TRBJ1-2	TGTGCCAGTTCTAATTCGGATGGCTACACCTTC	CASSNSDGYTF
TRBD1	TRBV23-1	NA	TRBJ2-2	TGCGCCAGCAGCCAACAGGGGTCCTCCACCGGGGAGCTGTTTTTT	CASSQQGSSTGELFF
TRBD2	TRBV10-3	NA	TRBJ2-1	TGTGCCATCAGTGACAGACCAGGACTAGCGGGATTGAATGAGCAGTTCTTC	CAISDRPGLAGLNEQFF
NA	TRBV4-1	NA	TRBJ2-3	TGCGCCAGCAGCCAGGGGGCTATACCCACAGATACGCAGTATTTT	CASSQGAIPTDTQYF
NA	TRBV27	NA	TRBJ2-7	TGTGCCAGCAGACACCTCACAGCCTACGAGCAGTACTTC	CASRHLTAYEQYF
NA	TRBV28	NA	TRBJ1-5	TGTGCCAGCACCAAAACAGGGACTTATCAGCCCCAGCATTTT	CASTKTGTYQPQHF
NA	TRBV28	NA	TRBJ1-5	TGTGCCAGCAGTTTACTTCGACAGCCCCAGCATTTT	CASSLLRQPQHF
TRBD2	TRBV19	NA	TRBJ2-1	TGTGCCAGTAGTATAGGGGGGACTAGTCGGCAGTTCTTC	CASSIGGTSRQFF
TRBD1	TRBV5-1	NA	TRBJ1-4	TGCGCCAGCAGACGTACCGGGACAGGGTGGTCAACTAATGAAAAACTGTTTTTT	CASRRTGTGWSTNEKLFF
NA	TRBV5-5	NA	TRBJ2-7	TGTGCCAGCAGCTGGGGACCGGATCTGGAGCAGTACTTC	CASSWGPDLEQYF
TRBD1	TRBV19	NA	TRBJ1-1	TGTGCGGCTGGGAGCTACAGGGGTATGATCACTGAAGCTTTCTTT	CAAGSYRGMITEAFF
TRBD1	TRBV11-2	NA	TRBJ1-6	TGTGCCAGCAGCTTAGCACAGGGGATGGGCAATTCACCCCTCCACTTT	CASSLAQGMGNSPLHF